A selection of T cell receptor beta chains follows, all from one sample in a study of cytomegalovirus exposure and HLA in healthy donors. Assay used: immunoSEQ multiplex PCR; TCRdb lists only in-frame clones, some missing. The sample includes approximately 150,000 clones, 75% to 85% of them seen just once. The source material was PBMCs. These receptors were obtained from a woman in her forties or fifties in good health and CMV-seropositive. CDR3s include the opening cysteine and the closing phenylalanine or tryptophan. The D gene is left open where the match is weak. Clone sizes are given selectively: once, few, many, or a class where the clone is expanded.

-	TRBV4-2	TRBJ2-7	-	CASSPWVGAEQYF	TGTGCCAGCAGCCCTTGGGTGGGGGCCGAGCAGTACTTC
-	TRBV6-5	TRBJ2-2	-	CATQDTNTGELFF	TGTGCCACCCAGGATACGAACACCGGGGAGCTGTTTTTT
TRBD1	TRBV14	TRBJ1-5	once	CASSLLMTGPQGNQPQHF	TGTGCCAGCAGCCTCCTAATGACAGGGCCACAAGGCAATCAGCCCCAGCATTTT
TRBD1	TRBV7-8	TRBJ2-7	few	CASSSGQGVGEQYF	TGTGCCAGCAGCTCAGGACAGGGGGTAGGGGAGCAGTACTTC
-	TRBV30	TRBJ1-5	few	CAWSARSSGDPQHF	TGTGCCTGGAGTGCGCGATCATCGGGAGATCCCCAGCATTTT
-	TRBV2	TRBJ1-1	-	CASNVRGNTEAFF	TGTGCCAGCAATGTTAGGGGAAATACTGAAGCTTTCTTT
-	TRBV12-5	TRBJ1-1	-	CASRGYGTEAFF	TGTGCCAGTCGGGGGTACGGCACTGAAGCTTTCTTT
TRBD1	TRBV14	TRBJ2-6	-	CASSQETGAGANVLTF	TGTGCCAGCAGCCAAGAGACAGGGGCTGGGGCCAACGTCCTGACTTTC
TRBD1	TRBV27	TRBJ1-4	-	CASSRWTGGTTNEKLFF	TGTGCCAGCAGTAGATGGACAGGGGGAACCACTAATGAAAAACTGTTTTTT
TRBD2	TRBV6-1	TRBJ2-1	-	CASSGRGAYNEQFF	TGTGCCAGCAGTGGGCGGGGGGCCTACAATGAGCAGTTCTTC
-	TRBV13	TRBJ2-7	-	CASSPRQAVAYEQYF	TGTGCCAGCAGCCCCCGCCAGGCCGTCGCCTACGAGCAGTACTTC
TRBD1	TRBV6-5	TRBJ2-7	-	CASSWDRGYGQYF	TGTGCCAGCAGTTGGGACAGGGGTTACGGGCAGTACTTC
-	TRBV29-1	TRBJ1-3	-	CSVGQGNTIYF	TGCAGCGTTGGACAGGGAAACACCATATATTTT
-	TRBV21-1	TRBJ2-2	few	CASSRAPTGELFF	TGTGCCAGCAGCAGGGCTCCCACCGGGGAGCTGTTTTTT
TRBD1	TRBV14	TRBJ1-1	-	CASTTHPDRGRTEAFF	TGTGCCAGCACCACACACCCCGACAGGGGGAGGACTGAAGCTTTCTTT
-	TRBV2	TRBJ1-2	-	CASSELGGVSGYTF	TGTGCCAGCAGTGAACTGGGAGGCGTTTCTGGCTACACCTTC
-	TRBV5-1	TRBJ1-5	-	CASSPLPRGSNQPQHF	TGCGCCAGCAGCCCATTACCCAGGGGAAGCAATCAGCCCCAGCATTTT
TRBD2	TRBV10-1	TRBJ2-3	-	CASSESVSGVTDTQYF	TGCGCCAGCAGTGAGTCGGTTAGCGGGGTTACAGATACGCAGTATTTT
TRBD2	TRBV9	TRBJ2-1	-	CASSPGGEQFF	TGTGCCAGCAGCCCGGGGGGTGAGCAGTTCTTC
TRBD1	TRBV19	TRBJ1-4	-	CASSRTGDGEKLFF	TGTGCCAGTAGTAGGACAGGGGATGGTGAAAAACTGTTTTTT
TRBD1	TRBV5-1	TRBJ2-3	-	CASSLWGTDTDTQYF	TGCGCCAGCAGCTTGTGGGGGACAGACACAGATACGCAGTATTTT
-	TRBV27	TRBJ1-5	-	CASSSLYNQPQHF	TGTGCCAGCAGTTCGTTGTACAATCAGCCCCAGCATTTT
-	TRBV4-1	TRBJ2-2	-	CASSQSDSFNTGELFF	TGCGCCAGCAGCCAATCCGACAGTTTCAACACCGGGGAGCTGTTTTTT
-	TRBV11-3	TRBJ2-3	once	CASSSGGRGPDTQYF	TGTGCCAGCAGCTCTGGGGGGCGGGGGCCAGATACGCAGTATTTT
-	TRBV9	TRBJ1-5	-	CASSPSDEGNQPQHF	TGTGCCAGCAGCCCCAGCGATGAGGGCAATCAGCCCCAGCATTTT
-	TRBV6-1	TRBJ1-2	once	CAARLGEDYGYTF	TGTGCCGCCCGACTCGGGGAGGACTATGGCTACACCTTC
-	TRBV7-9	TRBJ1-6	-	CSSSPPLGRNSPLHF	TGTTCCAGCAGCCCACCCTTGGGCAGAAATTCACCCCTCCACTTT
TRBD2	TRBV11-2	TRBJ2-7	-	CASSWTSGGLSYEQYF	TGTGCCAGCAGCTGGACTAGCGGGGGGCTCTCCTACGAGCAGTACTTC
-	TRBV19	TRBJ1-5	few	CASSIGTVYSNQPQHF	TGTGCCAGTAGTATAGGGACAGTTTATAGCAATCAGCCCCAGCATTTT
-	TRBV27	TRBJ1-6	-	CASSLVGQSNSPLHF	TGTGCCAGCAGTTTAGTCGGACAGTCGAATTCACCCCTCCACTTT
-	TRBV4-1	TRBJ2-2	-	CASSHSLVRGGELFF	TGCGCCAGCAGCCATTCCTTGGTTCGGGGCGGGGAGCTGTTTTTT